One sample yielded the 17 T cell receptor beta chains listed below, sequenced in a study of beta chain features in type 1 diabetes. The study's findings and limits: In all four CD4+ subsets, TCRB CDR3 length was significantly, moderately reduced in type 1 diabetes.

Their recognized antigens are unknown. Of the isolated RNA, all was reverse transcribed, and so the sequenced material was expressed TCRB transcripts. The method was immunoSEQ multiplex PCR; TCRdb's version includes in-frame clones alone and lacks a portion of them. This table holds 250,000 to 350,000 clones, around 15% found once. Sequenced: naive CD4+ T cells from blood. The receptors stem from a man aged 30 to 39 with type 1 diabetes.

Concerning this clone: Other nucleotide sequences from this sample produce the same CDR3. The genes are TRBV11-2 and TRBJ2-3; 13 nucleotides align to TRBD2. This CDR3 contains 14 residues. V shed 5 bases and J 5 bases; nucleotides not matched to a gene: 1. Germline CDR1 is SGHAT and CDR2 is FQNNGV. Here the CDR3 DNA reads TGTGCCAGCAGCCGGACTAGCGGGGGAGATACGCAGTATTTT. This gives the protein CASSRTSGGDTQYF.

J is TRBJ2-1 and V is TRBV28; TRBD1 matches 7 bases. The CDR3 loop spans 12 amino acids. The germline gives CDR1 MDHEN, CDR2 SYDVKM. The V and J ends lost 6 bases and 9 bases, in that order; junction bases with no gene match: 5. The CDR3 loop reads CASRLQGTEQFF. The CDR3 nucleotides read TGTGCCAGCAGGTTACAGGGGACTGAGCAGTTCTTC.

The CDR3 region is CSVEGQGYNEQFF. In DNA, the CDR3 is TGCAGCGTTGAGGGACAGGGGTACAATGAGCAGTTCTTC. The gene calls are TRBV29-1 and TRBJ2-1; 10 bases are shared with TRBD1. The junction had 0 bases not matched to a gene; V was cut back by 3 bases and J by 4 bases. The germline CDR1 and CDR2 sequences are SQVTM and ANQGSEA. The length of the CDR3 is 13 residues.

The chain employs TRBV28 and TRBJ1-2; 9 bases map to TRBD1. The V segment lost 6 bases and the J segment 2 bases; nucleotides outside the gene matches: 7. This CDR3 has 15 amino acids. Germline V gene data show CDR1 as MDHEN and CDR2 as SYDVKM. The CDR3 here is CASSPTGTGNYGYTF. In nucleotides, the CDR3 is TGTGCCAGCAGCCCGACCGGGACAGGGAACTATGGCTACACCTTC.

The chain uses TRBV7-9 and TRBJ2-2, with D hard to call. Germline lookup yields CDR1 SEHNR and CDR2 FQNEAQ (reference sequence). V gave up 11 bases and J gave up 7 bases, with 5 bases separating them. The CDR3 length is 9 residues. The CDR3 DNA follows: TGTGCCTCGGGCGGGGAGCTGTTTTTT. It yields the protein CASGGELFF.

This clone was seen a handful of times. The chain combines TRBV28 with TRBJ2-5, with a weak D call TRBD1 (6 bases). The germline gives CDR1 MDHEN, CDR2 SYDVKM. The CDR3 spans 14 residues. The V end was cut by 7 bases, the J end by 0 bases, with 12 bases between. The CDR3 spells CASTIYRDQETQYF. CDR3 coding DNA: TGTGCCAGCACAATCTACAGGGACCAAGAGACCCAGTACTTC.

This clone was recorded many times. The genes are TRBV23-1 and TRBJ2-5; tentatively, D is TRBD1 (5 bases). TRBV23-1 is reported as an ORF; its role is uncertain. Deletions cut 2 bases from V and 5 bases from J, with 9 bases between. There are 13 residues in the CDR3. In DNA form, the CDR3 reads TGCGCCAGCAGTCAACCAGGGCTTGAGACCCAGTACTTC. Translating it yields CASSQPGLETQYF.

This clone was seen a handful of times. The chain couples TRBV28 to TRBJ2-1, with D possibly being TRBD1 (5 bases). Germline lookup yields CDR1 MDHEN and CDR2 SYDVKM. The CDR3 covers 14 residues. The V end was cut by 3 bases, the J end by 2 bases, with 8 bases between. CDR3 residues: CASSFQGPYNEQFF. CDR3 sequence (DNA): TGTGCCAGCAGTTTTCAGGGTCCCTACAATGAGCAGTTCTTC.

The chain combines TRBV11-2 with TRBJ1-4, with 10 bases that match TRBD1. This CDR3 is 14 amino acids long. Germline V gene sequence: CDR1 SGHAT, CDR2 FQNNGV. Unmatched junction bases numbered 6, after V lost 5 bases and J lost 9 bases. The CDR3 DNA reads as TGTGCCAGCAGCCAGGGACAGGGGTTCCAAAAACTGTTTTTT. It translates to CASSQGQGFQKLFF. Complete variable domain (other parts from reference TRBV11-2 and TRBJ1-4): EAGVAQSPRYKIIEKRQSVAFWCNPISGHATLYWYQQILGQGPKLLIQFQNNGVVDDSQLPKDRFSAERLKGVDSTLKIQPAKLEDSAVYLCASSQGQGFQKLFFGSGTQLSVL.

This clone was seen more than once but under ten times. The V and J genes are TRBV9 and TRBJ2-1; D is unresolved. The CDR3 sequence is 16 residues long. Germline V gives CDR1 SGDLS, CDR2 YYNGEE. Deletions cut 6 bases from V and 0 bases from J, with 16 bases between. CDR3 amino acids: CASIHTLPSSYNEQFF. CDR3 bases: TGTGCCAGCATCCACACCCTTCCTAGCTCCTACAATGAGCAGTTCTTC.

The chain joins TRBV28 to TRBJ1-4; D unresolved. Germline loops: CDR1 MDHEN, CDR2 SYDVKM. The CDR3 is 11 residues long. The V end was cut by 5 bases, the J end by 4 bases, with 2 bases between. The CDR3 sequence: CASSLNEKLFF. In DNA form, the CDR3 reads TGTGCCAGCAGTCTTAATGAAAAACTGTTTTTT.

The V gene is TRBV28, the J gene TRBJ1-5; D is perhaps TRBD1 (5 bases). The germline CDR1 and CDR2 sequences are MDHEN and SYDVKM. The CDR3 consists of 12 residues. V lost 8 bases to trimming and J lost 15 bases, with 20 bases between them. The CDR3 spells CASSSPGVHPHF. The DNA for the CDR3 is TGTGCCAGCTCATCCCCGGGGGTTCATCCGCATTTT.

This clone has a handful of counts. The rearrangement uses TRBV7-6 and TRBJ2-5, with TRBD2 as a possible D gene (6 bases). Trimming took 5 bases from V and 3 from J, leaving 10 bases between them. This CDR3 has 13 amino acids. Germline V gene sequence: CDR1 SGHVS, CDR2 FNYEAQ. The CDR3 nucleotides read TGTGCCAGCAGCCTGAGGGAGGAAGAGACCCAGTACTTC. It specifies CASSLREEETQYF.

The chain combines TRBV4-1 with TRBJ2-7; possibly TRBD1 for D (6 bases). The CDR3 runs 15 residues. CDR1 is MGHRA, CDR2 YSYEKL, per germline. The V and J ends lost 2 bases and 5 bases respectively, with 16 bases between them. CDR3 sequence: CASSQTDRIAHEQYF. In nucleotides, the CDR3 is TGCGCCAGCAGCCAAACAGACAGGATCGCCCACGAGCAGTACTTC.

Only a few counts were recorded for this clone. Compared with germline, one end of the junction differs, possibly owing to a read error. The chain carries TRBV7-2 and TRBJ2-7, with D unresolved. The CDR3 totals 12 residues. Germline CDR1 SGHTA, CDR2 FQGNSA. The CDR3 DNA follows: TGTGCCAGCAGCTCCTTAACCAGTACCCTGTCCTTC. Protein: CASSSLTSTLSF.

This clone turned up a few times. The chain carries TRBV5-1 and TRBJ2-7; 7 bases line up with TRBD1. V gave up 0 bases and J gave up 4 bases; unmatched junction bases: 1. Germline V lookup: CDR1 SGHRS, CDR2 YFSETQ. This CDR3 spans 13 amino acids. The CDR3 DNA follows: TGCGCCAGCAGCTTGGAGACAGGGTACGAGCAGTACTTC. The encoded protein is CASSLETGYEQYF.

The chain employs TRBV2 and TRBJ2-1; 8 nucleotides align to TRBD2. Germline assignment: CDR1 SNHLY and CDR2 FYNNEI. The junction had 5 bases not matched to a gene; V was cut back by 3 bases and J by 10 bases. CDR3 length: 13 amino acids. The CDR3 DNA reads TGTGCCAGCAGTGAGGTTGCGGGAGGCGAGCAGTTCTTC. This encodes CASSEVAGGEQFF.